The entry that follows covers one TCR beta chain sequence. Its target is not known. One end of the junction varies from germline; a read error may be responsible. cDNA reverse transcribed from extracted RNA served as the sequencing template. Method: immunoSEQ multiplex PCR; TCRdb's copy keeps in-frame clones and lacks some. This sample yields 200,000 to 250,000 clones, of which under 75% are seen a single time; roughly 1.6% belongs to the top ten. The germline CDR1 and CDR2 sequences are SNHLY and FYNNEI. The CDR3 has 13 amino acids. This sample was included in a study of CD8+ T cells in alopecia areata. Treatment denoted: oral pan-JAK inhibitor, 5-10 mg twice daily. Punch biopsies of lesional scalp, plus peripheral blood, were taken from alopecia areata patients. Using a FACSAria, the CD4+ and CD8+ T cells were sorted from the PBMCs. Study-level points and caveats: Under tofacitinib, fewer expanded CD8+ clones appeared among the top 100 scalp clones. Scalp sequencing also captures normal skin's resident alphabeta T cells.

The chain joins TRBV2 to TRBJ2-3; no reliable D call. The sample in question was CD4+ T cells sorted from blood, obtained at week 4, from a patient treated with tofacitinib. This clonotype was sampled from a human donor with alopecia areata. CDR3 region: CASTEQTTDTQYF. In DNA form, the CDR3 reads TGTGCCAGCACTGAACAGACCACAGATACGCAGTATTTT.